The 3 T cell receptor beta chains below were found in one sample sequenced in a study of blood T cell repertoires in COVID-19. TCRdb's table, derived via immunoSEQ multiplex PCR, lists solely in-frame clones and lacks some. The sample records approximately 350,000 clones, 80% to 90% being singletons. The sample consisted of PBMCs or T cells enriched from blood (not recorded which). The source is a man aged 18-30 years who had recovered from COVID-19.

The chain has TRBV11-1 and TRBJ2-1; D is unresolved. This CDR3 spans 12 amino acids. CDR1 SGHAT and CDR2 FQDESV come from the germline V gene (reference sequence). Trimming cost V 3 bases and J 4 bases, with 4 bases left between them. As DNA, the CDR3 is TGTGCCAGCAGCTTTCAGTACAATGAGCAGTTCTTC. It translates to CASSFQYNEQFF.

The V and J genes are TRBV12-3 or TRBV12-4 and TRBJ1-2, with a weak D call TRBD1 (5 bases). CDR3 length equals 13 residues. Trimming took off 3 bases at V and 8 bases at J, with 13 bases between the two ends. CDR3 sequence: CASSFGDSGGYTF. As DNA, the CDR3 is TGTGCCAGCAGTTTCGGGGACTCGGGAGGCTACACCTTC.

This chain joins TRBV19 and TRBJ1-6, with D maybe TRBD1 (5 bases). The CDR3 length is 13 residues. The germline CDR1 and CDR2 sequences are LNHDA and SQIVND (reference sequence). Deletions cut 5 bases from V and 11 bases from J, with 13 bases between. In DNA form, the CDR3 reads TGTGCCAGTAGTGGGGCGGCCGAGGCACCCCTCCACTTT. Translation: CASSGAAEAPLHF.